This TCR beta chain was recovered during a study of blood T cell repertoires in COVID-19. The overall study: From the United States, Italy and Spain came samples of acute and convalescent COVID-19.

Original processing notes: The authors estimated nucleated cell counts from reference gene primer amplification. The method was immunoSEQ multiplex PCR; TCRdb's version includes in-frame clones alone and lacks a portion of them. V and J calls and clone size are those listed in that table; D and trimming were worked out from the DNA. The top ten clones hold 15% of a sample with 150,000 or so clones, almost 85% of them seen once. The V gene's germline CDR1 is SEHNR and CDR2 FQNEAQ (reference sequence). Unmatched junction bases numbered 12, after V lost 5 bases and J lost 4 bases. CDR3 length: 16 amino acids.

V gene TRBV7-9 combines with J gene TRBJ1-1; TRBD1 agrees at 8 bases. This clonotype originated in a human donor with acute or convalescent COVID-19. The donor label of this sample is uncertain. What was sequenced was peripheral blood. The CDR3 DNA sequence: TGTGCCAGCAGCCCCCGGCGGGGTACAGGGGGCACTGAAGCTTTCTTT. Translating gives CASSPRRGTGGTEAFF.